These T cell receptor beta chains were read from a single sample in a study of chemoradiotherapy in HPV16-positive cancers. This table comes from immunoSEQ multiplex PCR, and its TCRdb copy is limited to in-frame clones, with some not included. The sample shows 15,000 or so clones, 75% to 80% of them seen only once. Collection of the sample occurred from a patient who underwent chemoradiotherapy. All receptors come from a human donor with HPV-associated anogenital cancer. The CDR3 runs from the conserved cysteine through the conserved F or W. Each record gives: V gene, J gene, clone size, CDR3 protein. Clone size is shown for a subset of rows, as once, few, many or a class of expanded clone.

v_call: TRBV7-2; j_call: TRBJ2-1; clone_size: -; cdr3_aa: CASSSPGGLSSYNEQFF
v_call: TRBV11-2; j_call: TRBJ1-1; clone_size: -; cdr3_aa: CASSLGWTGSTEAFF
v_call: TRBV4-3; j_call: TRBJ1-1; clone_size: -; cdr3_aa: CASSQYWEGKAFF
v_call: TRBV28; j_call: TRBJ1-1; clone_size: -; cdr3_aa: CASSLWPGGTEAFF
v_call: TRBV19; j_call: TRBJ1-1; clone_size: -; cdr3_aa: CASSSREQPFINKNTEAFF
v_call: TRBV18; j_call: TRBJ1-1; clone_size: few; cdr3_aa: CASLLDSLTEAFF
v_call: TRBV28; j_call: TRBJ1-2; clone_size: -; cdr3_aa: CASSLIRHGYTF
v_call: TRBV2; j_call: TRBJ2-1; clone_size: once; cdr3_aa: CASRDVSSYNEQFF
v_call: TRBV9; j_call: TRBJ2-6; clone_size: -; cdr3_aa: CASSPMSGANVLTF
v_call: TRBV11-2; j_call: TRBJ2-1; clone_size: -; cdr3_aa: CASSLGPLSYNEQFF
v_call: TRBV15; j_call: TRBJ1-4; clone_size: few; cdr3_aa: CATSRVGANEKLFF
v_call: TRBV11-2; j_call: TRBJ2-7; clone_size: -; cdr3_aa: CASSPPGGEQYF
v_call: TRBV19; j_call: TRBJ1-5; clone_size: -; cdr3_aa: CASSSVRLGTDSNQPQHF
v_call: TRBV19; j_call: TRBJ1-2; clone_size: -; cdr3_aa: CASSRGPWEAYGYTF
v_call: TRBV4-2; j_call: TRBJ2-3; clone_size: once; cdr3_aa: CASSHTETGTDTQYF
v_call: TRBV2; j_call: TRBJ2-4; clone_size: -; cdr3_aa: CASSEEQGSIQYF
v_call: TRBV28; j_call: TRBJ2-1; clone_size: once; cdr3_aa: CASSLALGSMAIWEQFF
v_call: TRBV5-4; j_call: TRBJ2-7; clone_size: -; cdr3_aa: CASSFRGAYEQYF
v_call: TRBV14; j_call: TRBJ1-4; clone_size: -; cdr3_aa: CASSHAPGGRNRGNEKLFF
v_call: TRBV7-8; j_call: TRBJ2-7; clone_size: -; cdr3_aa: CASSNLAGTAYEQYF
v_call: TRBV28; j_call: TRBJ2-1; clone_size: -; cdr3_aa: CAIKRGGSYNEQFF
v_call: TRBV13; j_call: TRBJ2-7; clone_size: -; cdr3_aa: CASSLSSSYSYEQYF
v_call: TRBV5-1; j_call: TRBJ2-2; clone_size: -; cdr3_aa: CASSAGLAGYTNTGELFF
v_call: TRBV9; j_call: TRBJ2-3; clone_size: -; cdr3_aa: CASSGVAGGPGDTQYF
v_call: TRBV2; j_call: TRBJ1-2; clone_size: few; cdr3_aa: CASKTTLYGYTF
v_call: TRBV5-4; j_call: TRBJ1-2; clone_size: -; cdr3_aa: CASSRDFNYGYTF
v_call: TRBV9; j_call: TRBJ2-7; clone_size: -; cdr3_aa: CASSAGAGGYEQYF
v_call: TRBV27; j_call: TRBJ1-3; clone_size: -; cdr3_aa: CASSPGYGLSGNTIYF
v_call: TRBV2; j_call: TRBJ1-1; clone_size: few; cdr3_aa: CASSVEQNTEAFF
v_call: TRBV6-6; j_call: TRBJ2-1; clone_size: -; cdr3_aa: CASSLGTGFNEQFF
v_call: TRBV18; j_call: TRBJ2-7; clone_size: -; cdr3_aa: CASSPGTSTYEQYF
v_call: TRBV4-3; j_call: TRBJ1-2; clone_size: -; cdr3_aa: CASSQELQGVYGYTF
v_call: TRBV9; j_call: TRBJ2-1; clone_size: -; cdr3_aa: CASSVLAGEIGYEQFF
v_call: TRBV19; j_call: TRBJ1-6; clone_size: few; cdr3_aa: CASINRGRNSPLHF
v_call: TRBV5-1; j_call: TRBJ2-3; clone_size: few; cdr3_aa: CASSPKPTSGASTDTQYF
v_call: TRBV6-5; j_call: TRBJ1-2; clone_size: -; cdr3_aa: CASSREPGEGGYTF
v_call: TRBV28; j_call: TRBJ1-1; clone_size: -; cdr3_aa: CASSPLAVALNTEAFF
v_call: TRBV6-5; j_call: TRBJ2-7; clone_size: -; cdr3_aa: CASSLAASYEQYF
v_call: TRBV4-3; j_call: TRBJ2-3; clone_size: -; cdr3_aa: CASSQSPGQASTDTQYF
v_call: TRBV5-1; j_call: TRBJ2-2; clone_size: -; cdr3_aa: CASSPRSTGGNTGELFF
v_call: TRBV6-4; j_call: TRBJ1-2; clone_size: -; cdr3_aa: CASRRGTDYGYTF
v_call: TRBV28; j_call: TRBJ1-1; clone_size: once; cdr3_aa: CASSFLTATGTEKTEAFF
v_call: TRBV28; j_call: TRBJ1-4; clone_size: -; cdr3_aa: CASSLFGPRNEKLFF
v_call: TRBV5-1; j_call: TRBJ2-7; clone_size: few; cdr3_aa: CASSRSEGRSYEQYF
v_call: TRBV4-1; j_call: TRBJ1-5; clone_size: -; cdr3_aa: CASSQGPVLVRGQNQPQHF
v_call: TRBV6-5; j_call: TRBJ2-7; clone_size: few; cdr3_aa: CASSYVAGTTYEQYF
v_call: TRBV7-9; j_call: TRBJ1-5; clone_size: few; cdr3_aa: CASLEGRNQPQHF
v_call: TRBV5-1; j_call: TRBJ2-5; clone_size: few; cdr3_aa: CASRTGTGDLETQYF
v_call: TRBV9; j_call: TRBJ1-4; clone_size: -; cdr3_aa: CASSTGHRASEKLFF
v_call: TRBV6-5; j_call: TRBJ1-6; clone_size: -; cdr3_aa: CASRGNYIYNSPLHF
v_call: TRBV15; j_call: TRBJ2-1; clone_size: once; cdr3_aa: CATRGLAGVYNEQFF
v_call: TRBV7-9; j_call: TRBJ2-3; clone_size: -; cdr3_aa: CASGPRGRQYF
v_call: TRBV7-9; j_call: TRBJ2-1; clone_size: -; cdr3_aa: CASSSIGDEQFF
v_call: TRBV6-1; j_call: TRBJ2-2; clone_size: -; cdr3_aa: CASSGLAGGVTGELFF